This T cell receptor (beta chain) was sequenced during a study of a mutant IDH1 vaccine in newly diagnosed glioma. About the research overall: Treated patients were roughly 60% male, about 38% female, mean age around 40 years. Antecedent treatment encompassed radiotherapy, temozolomide, or their combination; the majority received both.

Time point indicated: week 5, during vaccination. Each dose of the vaccine consisted of 300 ug of mutant IDH1 20-mer peptide, with topical imiquimod. Profiling relied on immunoSEQ multiplex PCR, and the TCRdb table lists in-frame clones only, not all of them. The sample carries more than 55,000 clones, 70% to 85% recorded once. Regarding this clone: The antigen is not known.

The sequence was obtained from a young woman with glioma. Some clones in this sample may be carry-over from other donors' samples. The material sequenced was PBMCs, taken from a glioma patient whose treatment included an IDH1 peptide vaccine.

This chain's CDR3 is CASRVAGGPDTQYF. In DNA, the CDR3 is TGTGCCAGCAGAGTCGCGGGGGGTCCAGATACGCAGTATTTT. This sequence joins TRBV27 and TRBJ2-3, with TRBD2 matching over 8 bases. CDR3 length equals 14 residues. CDR1 is MNHEY, CDR2 SMNVEV, per germline (reference sequence). The V and J ends lost 6 bases and 4 bases, in that order; junction bases with no gene match: 6.